This T cell receptor beta chain comes out of a study of blood T cell repertoires in COVID-19. Study in general: Donors in the United States, Italy and Spain gave samples during acute or convalescent COVID-19. The cDNA or gDNA used as material had been derived from T cells, B-cell-depleted T cells, or PBMCs.

The CDR3 is 13 amino acids. V lost 1 base and J lost 3; bases outside the gene matches: 0. Germline V CDR1 and CDR2: MNHEY, SVGAGI. In the study's own analysis: Estimates of nucleated cell counts were drawn from the amplification of reference gene primers. Method: immunoSEQ multiplex PCR; TCRdb's copy keeps in-frame clones and lacks some. The V and J calls and the clone size are those of that table, but D and trimming were determined from the DNA. The sample carries over 80,000 clones, about four fifths recorded once. The TCR originated in a woman aged 55-69 years with acute or convalescent COVID-19. Sequenced material: peripheral blood. This chain links TRBV6-5 with TRBJ2-7; 7 positions agree with TRBD1. CDR3 in DNA: TGTGCCAGCAGTTACTGGACAGGCTACGAGCAGTACTTC. Its translation: CASSYWTGYEQYF.